This T cell receptor (beta chain) was sequenced for a study of cytomegalovirus exposure and HLA in healthy donors (dated by TCRdb to between 2016 and 2019). Turning to the overall study: According to an earlier analysis of around 600 of the donors, some 180 million T cells yielded 117 million unique TCR beta sequences and about 300 Gb of sequence data. An early release covering about 600 HLA-typed donors comprised about 300 gigabases of sequencing data and around 80 million unique TCR sequences. Among the approximately 430 genotyped donors, approximately 76% belonged to the genetic ancestry cluster associated with self-reported Caucasian donors. The aim of the study was to test whether cataloging public T cell receptors could identify signatures of past pathogen exposure. The T cell repertoires of 666 subjects were profiled by immunosequencing and related to cytomegalovirus serostatus. Along with the roughly 610-subject first cohort, a separate validation cohort of over 90 different subjects was used. The study combined high-throughput TCR immunosequencing, statistical association of individual TCRs with disease status, and machine learning to predict cytomegalovirus infection status. To study patterns of TCR occurrence, a later analysis re-analyzed previously published TCR beta repertoires from more than 550 donors and added high-resolution HLA genotyping. Rather than drawing on any new phenotypic data, the later analysis identified candidate immune exposures from TCR beta sequences and the way those sequences occurred across donors. An earlier analysis of 450 to 750 of the donors used high-throughput TCR beta sequencing to judge whether each TCR beta V gene segment behaved as functional or pseudogenic. Donor age, sex, ethnicity and CMV serostatus were compiled alongside the repertoire data. Genome-wide SNP genotypes for about 55% of the roughly 670 donors were used in a later genetic analysis, which treated that subset as a discovery cohort. All discovery cohort repertoires had been generated on a single sequencing platform. HLA typing included class I and class II loci at four-digit resolution. Typing coverage differed by locus: A, B, C, DRB1 and DQB1 were typed in about 620-630 donors, DQA1 in around 500, DPA1 in 600 to 610, and DPB1 in just under 480. Roughly five DR-DQ haplotypes were handled as single units for association and clustering, since linkage in the cohort was strong. On average, roughly 250,000 unique TCR beta nucleotide sequences were sequenced per donor among some 420 genotyped donors of the cohort, with approximately 18% of those sequences being non-productive. Study-wide findings and limitations: A few of the identified cytomegalovirus-associated TCR beta chains were confirmed in vitro to be specific for cytomegalovirus antigens. In a later analysis, 15,000 to 20,000 TCR beta sequences were associated with specific HLA alleles at a false discovery rate of 0.05. A later genetic analysis reported fewer N-insertions in productive TCRs among donors in an Asian-associated ancestry cluster than the roughly 700-donor mean. A cluster of highly shared sequence variants was judged likely to represent a technical artifact of the sequencing pipeline. An association between a missense DCLRE1C variant and V-gene and J-gene trimming of TCR beta chains was found in a later genetic analysis and replicated in an independent cohort. Several of the top co-occurrence clusters appeared to be linked to parvovirus B19, influenza, CMV and Epstein-Barr virus, according to a later analysis. Because the 87-base-pair reads could not distinguish some IMGT-functional V segments, including TRBV6-2 and TRBV6-3, those segments were excluded. A further reported finding was that TCR beta sequences accurately predicted the HLA-A and HLA-B alleles for most subjects in the first cohort. Assigning TCR associations to individual alleles was difficult when HLA alleles, especially DR and DQ, strongly co-occurred. The only immune exposure information available for the cohort was CMV serostatus. Linkage disequilibrium might explain the correlated functional status among segregating V segments, but an unknown experimental factor could not be ruled out. Because counts were too low, 15 to 20 rarely observed V segments, including chromosome 9 orphons, were excluded from the earlier analysis of some 540 of the donors. An earlier analysis of roughly 570 of the donors showed that most TCR beta V segments appeared in productive rearrangements either about 87% or about 30% of the time, which broadly matched IMGT annotations. The cohort was sequenced for TCR beta chains only, and without alpha or paired-chain data the features that could be detected were limited. It was suggested by the authors that the approach could potentially be generalized to other disease states and immunological phenotypes. HLA typing was unavailable for some donors at each locus, so association tests used only the typed subset. In a later analysis, HLA-associated TCR beta chains showed more clonal expansion and lower generation probabilities than non-associated chains that were equally common. A total of fewer than 200 TCR beta chains were listed by the study as associated with cytomegalovirus. In a later analysis, TCR association rates were found to vary across HLA loci, with the most associated TCRs seen for DRB1 alleles and the fewest for HLA-C alleles. The classifier was reported to diagnose cytomegalovirus status with high specificity and sensitivity in both the original cohort and the validation cohort. While some public TCRs were present in many individuals, most TCR sequences turned up only very rarely across donors. A later analysis found that most CMV-associated TCR beta chains appeared HLA-restricted, with HLA associations seemingly driven largely by CMV exposure. Presence/absence analyses assumed roughly uniform sequencing depth across donors, an assumption that may not hold.

A word on this clone: Its antigen is still unknown. No much larger clone is present one base from it, and per-base qualities are unavailable.

The CDR3 covers 16 residues, taking in both the cysteine and the phenylalanine. The read is trimmed to its CDR3 DNA, 48 bases read in frame from base 1. Relative to germline, V is 6 bases shorter and J is 0 bases shorter, with 15 bases between their ends. CDR1 and CDR2 were assigned from the germline V gene (reference sequence) as MNHNY and SVGAGI. Library construction relied on the immunoSEQ multiplex PCR assay. For the multiplex PCR, a mixture combining 60 forward primers for TCR Vbeta segments and 13 reverse primers for TCR Jbeta segments was used. Amplification of the CDR3 region of rearranged TCR beta genes was performed with a multiplex PCR assay on genomic DNA. The amplified TCR beta libraries were sequenced on the Illumina HiSeq System as 87-base-pair reads. Under the source paper's analysis protocol: A later analysis counted approximately 74 million unique TCR beta chains across the 666 repertoires, and roughly 10 million of these chains were shared by at least two donors. A nearest-neighbor algorithm error-corrected the raw reads and collapsed the reads into unique sequences, merging closely related sequences to remove PCR and sequencing errors. Alignment of CDR3 sequences to IMGT reference sequences was used to assign V, D and J gene segments. For a sequence to be retained, a match of at least six nucleotides was required to both a V gene segment and a J gene segment. Rearrangements were called productive when the CDR3 lacked stop codons and stayed in frame with V and J; all others were non-productive. CDR3 was defined according to IMGT convention as the region running from the second conserved V-encoded cysteine to the conserved J-encoded phenylalanine. In an earlier analysis of 500 to 650 of the donors, sequences lacking an unambiguous match to a single V gene segment were excluded. In an earlier analysis of some 590 of the donors, a V segment was called functional when productive rearrangements were above 56.7%, and segregating when the standard deviation between donors exceeded 5%. A statistical classification framework was developed to diagnose cytomegalovirus status using the catalog of TCR beta chain sequences. V and J gene assignment, in a later analysis, came from comparing TCR nucleotide sequences with IMGT/GENE-DB human TR gene sequences. The TCRdist pipeline was used in a later analysis to assign CDR3 sequences and most-parsimonious VDJ recombination scenarios. In a later analysis, each TCR beta chain was defined by its CDR3 amino acid sequence together with its V-gene family, and reads without a unique V-gene family were excluded. A later analysis removed several hundred highly shared, low-generation-probability nucleotide sequences to deal with suspected cross-contamination and a sequencing artifact. A later analysis calculated a clonal expansion index for each public chain from normalized within-repertoire ranks of inferred template counts. In a later analysis, generation probabilities were computed using a VDJ recombination model fitted to out-of-frame rearrangements, and the results were checked against IGoR. In a later analysis, hypergeometric tests were used to score TCR-TCR, TCR-HLA and TCR-CMV co-occurrence, with a repertoire-size bias correction applied to TCR pairs. In a later analysis, false discovery rates were estimated by permuting HLA or CMV assignments 20 times. In a later analysis, co-occurring TCRs were grouped using DBSCAN, with TCRdist sequence similarity added in when clustering inside HLA-allele-positive subsets. Repertoires with fewer than 30,000 or more than 120,000 public chains, plus five repertoires with anomalous nucleotide sharing, were excluded from co-occurrence clustering. TCRdb took this table from immuneACCESS and kept in-frame rearrangements with V and J called. Such tables lack part of the clones; where checked against another copy, unresolved V genes explain under half of the gap, and the rest is unexplained. V and J calls and clone size follow that table, whereas D and trimming were derived from the DNA. This sample holds around 77,000 clones; around 78% were observed only once. Jointly, the top ten make up nearly 3.5% of the sample.

The cohort consisted of approximately 690 healthy bone marrow donors. Cohort members were all nominally healthy when sampled, although unrecorded immune exposures were likely present. The donor was CMV seronegative and was included in the group of 352 seronegative cohort members. Every donor gave a peripheral blood sample, and the peripheral blood mononuclear cells from that sample were used for TCR beta sequencing. The Qiagen DNeasy Blood Extraction Kit was used to extract genomic DNA from the blood cell samples. Sequenced: PBMCs. Rearrangement joined TRBV6-6 to TRBJ1-3, with no D gene named confidently. This TCR derives from a man aged 40-50 years in good health and CMV-seronegative. The base sequence is TGTGCCAGCAGAGAACTAGAGGGCTTCTCTGGAAACACCATATATTTT. Protein translation: CASRELEGFSGNTIYF.